These 22 T cell receptor beta chains share one sample of origin, sequenced in a study of blood T cell repertoires in COVID-19 (dated by TCRdb to the early 2020s). Libraries were built with the immunoSEQ multiplex PCR assay. Held by TCRdb, this immuneACCESS table contains in-frame sequences only and omits some clones. Under half of the omission traces to an unresolved V gene where checked; the cause of the rest is unknown. This sample holds 210,000 or so clones; approximately 90% were observed only once. The top ten clonotypes cover about 2.5% of the sample. Sequenced input: peripheral blood. The source is a man aged 25 to 45 with COVID-19, enrolled during active disease.

This chain uses TRBV4-1 with TRBJ2-1; D uncertain. Per germline, CDR1 MGHRA and CDR2 YSYEKL. Trimming shortened V by 5 bases and J by 6 bases, and 14 bases separated the two germline ends. CDR3 length: 14 amino acids. The chain's CDR3 is CASSGTGSPNEQFF. The CDR3 nucleotides are TGCGCCAGCAGCGGTACGGGTTCTCCCAATGAGCAGTTCTTC.

The rearrangement joins TRBV7-9 to TRBJ1-1; 10 nucleotides align to TRBD1. J lost 3 bases, V lost 3 bases, and 4 bases had no gene match. Germline loops: CDR1 SEHNR, CDR2 FQNEAQ (reference sequence). The CDR3 is 15 amino acids. CDR3 region: CASSLGQGRDTEAFF. CDR3 in DNA: TGTGCCAGCAGCTTGGGACAGGGGAGGGACACTGAAGCTTTCTTT.

The rearrangement joins TRBV28 to TRBJ2-5; 12 bases are a match to TRBD2. Trimming cost V 3 bases and J 0 bases; bases outside gene matches: 8. From germline, CDR1 is MDHEN and CDR2 SYDVKM. The CDR3 loop spans 18 amino acids. The CDR3 DNA reads TGTGCCAGCAGTTTCCCACTAGCGGGAGGCCCGTACCAAGAGACCCAGTACTTC. Protein sequence: CASSFPLAGGPYQETQYF.

The chain combines TRBV30 with TRBJ2-1; 8 nucleotides line up with TRBD2. The CDR3 sequence is 15 residues long. J gave up 2 bases and V 3 bases, and 6 bases lay outside the gene matches. The germline V gene has CDR1 GTSNPN and CDR2 SVGIG (reference sequence). The CDR3 DNA follows: TGTGCCTGGAGAAGCGGGAGACGCCCCTACAATGAGCAGTTCTTC. It specifies CAWRSGRRPYNEQFF.

The chain couples TRBV28 to TRBJ1-2; 7 nucleotides agree with TRBD1. The CDR3 is 13 residues long. V was clipped by 4 bases and J by 6 bases; unmatched bases: 5. In germline, CDR1 is MDHEN, CDR2 SYDVKM. In DNA form, the CDR3 reads TGTGCCAGCAGTTCGTCGACAGGGAATGGCTACACCTTC. Translation gives CASSSSTGNGYTF.

The table lists this clone with a count of one. The chain couples TRBV7-2 to TRBJ2-7; 7 bases fit TRBD1. Germline loops: CDR1 SGHTA, CDR2 FQGNSA. V was clipped by 5 bases and J by 2 bases; unmatched bases: 9. This CDR3 contains 15 residues. CDR3 in amino acids: CASSRQGVIPYEQYF. The CDR3 DNA reads as TGTGCCAGCAGCCGTCAGGGGGTAATCCCCTACGAGCAGTACTTC.

This chain joins TRBV12-5 and TRBJ2-3, with TRBD2 identical over 16 bases. Trimming removed 4 bases from V and 3 bases from J; junction bases left unmatched: 7. Germline V gene lookup returns CDR1 LGHNT and CDR2 FRNRAP. This CDR3 has 18 amino acids. The CDR3 here is CASGSGTSGGERTDTQYF. CDR3 nucleotides: TGTGCTAGTGGTTCCGGGACTAGCGGGGGGGAGAGGACAGATACGCAGTATTTT.

V gene TRBV28 combines with J gene TRBJ2-1; D might be TRBD1 (6 bases). The CDR3 spans 16 residues. With 4 bases removed from V and 7 bases from J, the gap between germline ends came to 20 bases. The germline V gene has CDR1 MDHEN and CDR2 SYDVKM. The CDR3 sequence: CASSSPRGIGWNEQFF. CDR3 nucleotide sequence: TGTGCCAGCAGTTCCCCGAGGGGGATCGGTTGGAATGAGCAGTTCTTC.

This clone has a single count. The J gene is TRBJ1-5, the V gene TRBV15; D is undetermined. CDR3 length equals 13 residues. Germline values: CDR1 LNHNV, CDR2 YYDKDF (reference sequence). The germline V and J ends were trimmed by 1 base and 5 bases, with 6 bases remaining between them. As DNA, the CDR3 is TGTGCCACCAGCAGAGTGTCGGATCAGCCCCAGCATTTT. As protein: CATSRVSDQPQHF.

The chain carries TRBV4-3 and TRBJ2-1; D uncertain. CDR1 is LGHNA and CDR2 is YSLEER in the germline V gene. V was cut by 0 bases and J by 4 bases, with 13 bases left in between. The CDR3 loop spans 16 amino acids. CDR3 in amino acids: CASSQDPVNTYNEQFF. CDR3 nucleotide sequence: TGCGCCAGCAGCCAAGACCCCGTAAATACTTACAATGAGCAGTTCTTC.

The chain employs TRBV7-5 and TRBJ2-7; no DNA check was done on the table's D call, TRBD1. TRBV7-5 is classified as a pseudogene. The CDR3 runs to 15 residues. The CDR3 protein is CARSLGGQGHYEQYF. DNA for the CDR3: TGTGCCAGAAGCTTAGGAGGACAGGGACACTACGAGCAGTACTTC.

In its sample, this clone was seen once. The genes are TRBV5-1 and TRBJ2-6; D not resolved. Germline CDR1 and CDR2: SGHRS and YFSETQ. V lost 0 bases and J lost 9, with 4 bases in between. The CDR3 length is 12 residues. This CDR3 is CASSLDNNVLTF. CDR3 DNA sequence: TGCGCCAGCAGCTTGGATAACAACGTCCTGACTTTC.

V is TRBV7-8 and J is TRBJ2-7; no reliable D call. This CDR3 region has 12 residues. Germline CDR1 reads SGHVS; CDR2 reads FQNEAQ. Trimming cost V 5 bases and J 2 bases, with 7 bases left between them. Here the CDR3 DNA reads TGTGCCAGCAGCCCTACCACCTACGAGCAGTACTTC. Translated: CASSPTTYEQYF.

The V gene is TRBV20-1, the J gene TRBJ2-1; D is uncertain. Germline V CDR1 and CDR2: DFQATT, SNEGSKA (reference sequence). Trimming removed 3 bases from V and 10 bases from J, with 7 bases in between. This CDR3 has 10 amino acids. The CDR3 DNA is TGCAGTGCTAGTGACCAAGAGCAGTTCTTC. Translation: CSASDQEQFF.

The chain joins TRBV19 to TRBJ2-3; 8 bases match TRBD2. The CDR3 spans 18 residues. Unmatched junction bases numbered 10, after V lost 1 base and J lost 1 base. From germline, CDR1 is LNHDA and CDR2 SQIVND (reference sequence). CDR3: CASSIGSGSVLRTDTQYF. In DNA, the CDR3 is TGTGCCAGTAGTATAGGAAGCGGGAGTGTCCTCCGCACAGATACGCAGTATTTT.

This clone has a single count. The chain joins TRBV3-1 (or the pseudogene TRBV3-2) to TRBJ2-7; 7 bases map to TRBD1. Germline CDR1 reads LGHDT; CDR2 reads YNNKEL (reference sequence). Trimming at V came to 3 bases and at J to 8 bases, leaving 7 bases not matched to a gene. The CDR3 is 13 amino acids. This CDR3 reads CASSHDPGQKQYF. The CDR3 DNA reads TGTGCCAGCAGCCATGATCCGGGACAGAAGCAGTACTTC.

In DNA, the CDR3 is TGTGCCACCAGTGATTTCGGGGGAAGGGGCTCCTACAATGAGCAGTTCTTC. This encodes CATSDFGGRGSYNEQFF. The chain joins TRBV24-1 to TRBJ2-1, with D perhaps TRBD2 (6 bases). Germline V lookup: CDR1 KGHDR, CDR2 SFDVKD. The CDR3 totals 17 residues. Trimming pared 1 base from V and 0 bases from J, leaving 12 bases between.

The rearrangement uses TRBV4-3 and TRBJ2-1, with 8 nucleotides matching TRBD2. With 4 bases clipped from V and 6 bases from J, the junction kept 8 bases outside the gene matches. In germline, CDR1 is LGHNA, CDR2 YSLEER. The CDR3 is made up of 15 amino acids. The CDR3 loop reads CASSLQRETSNEQFF. In nucleotides, the CDR3 is TGCGCCAGCAGCCTCCAGCGGGAGACCAGCAATGAGCAGTTCTTC.

The chain couples TRBV12-5 to TRBJ2-4, with TRBD2 identical over 12 bases. The CDR3 has 16 amino acids. The germline V gene encodes CDR1 LGHNT and CDR2 FRNRAP. V lost 0 bases, J lost 7 bases, and 4 bases stayed unmatched. The CDR3: CASGLVLAGGSNIQYF. For the CDR3, the DNA is TGTGCTAGTGGTTTGGTTCTAGCGGGGGGGTCTAACATTCAGTACTTC.

The chain combines TRBV28 with TRBJ1-5; D unresolved. Trimming cost V 5 bases and J 2 bases, with 10 bases left between them. The germline gives CDR1 MDHEN, CDR2 SYDVKM. This CDR3 has 14 residues. The CDR3: CASSLEAGNQPQHF. CDR3 nucleotides: TGTGCCAGCAGTCTTGAGGCCGGCAATCAGCCCCAGCATTTT.

The V gene is TRBV24-1, the J gene TRBJ2-1, with 7 bases aligning to TRBD2. In germline, CDR1 is KGHDR, CDR2 SFDVKD. CDR3 length equals 14 residues. J lost 8 bases, V lost 3 bases, and 6 bases had no gene match. This CDR3 reads CATSDITSAYEQFF. CDR3 coding DNA: TGTGCCACCAGTGATATCACTAGCGCTTATGAGCAGTTCTTC.

V gene TRBV6-1 combines with J gene TRBJ1-3, with 10 bases matching TRBD1. There are 19 residues in the CDR3. Trimming took 4 bases from V and 2 from J; bases not matched to a gene: 14. CDR1 and CDR2 (germline): MNHNS, SASEGT. The CDR3 sequence: CASSGRQGANFGAGNTIYF. The CDR3 DNA is TGTGCCAGCAGTGGCCGACAGGGGGCAAATTTCGGAGCTGGAAACACCATATATTTT.